This T cell receptor beta chain was found in a study of shared clonotypes between healthy human individuals (dated by TCRdb to the early 2020s). Study-wide context: Three men and two women, aged 18 to 49 years, made up the cohort. To estimate repertoire size and how much clonotype sharing occurs between individuals, the study deeply sequenced the blood TCR repertoires of 4 to 6 healthy adults. Libraries were prepared and TCR repertoires were sequenced by different laboratories using diverse techniques, in order to increase sequencing depth and limit assay-specific biases. Leukapheresis yielded between about 0.85 and 10 billion PBMCs per donor. Per donor, three plates each were used for CD4 naive and CD4 memory, two for CD8 naive, and one for CD8 memory. General study outcomes and caveats: Naive subsets generally had larger estimated clonotype richness than memory subsets. Clonotypes shared by all four sorted-subset donors showed higher generation probabilities than non-shared clonotypes. Rarefaction of sorted-subset datasets indicated incomplete sequencing despite the large sequencing depth. Because the study included only a small number of donors, the genetic and exposure-history diversity represented was limited. Sampling was limited to blood, and TCR repertoires in tissue likely differ from TCR repertoires in blood. Based on pairwise subsampling, the degree of clonotype sharing among donors was expected to be affected by sequencing depth. Sharing across four donors was observed for around 5% of naive CD4, 3% to 3.5% of naive CD8, 2% to 2.5% of memory CD4, and 0.4% of memory CD8 clonotypes.

Using the deep immunoSEQ assay, TCR CDR3 regions were amplified from genomic DNA by multiplex PCR. For each cell subset, the extracted genomic DNA was distributed evenly across all wells of several immunoSEQ 96-well plates, and each plate served as one replicate. For sorted subsets, about 200 ng genomic DNA, equal to tens of thousands of T cell genomes, was loaded into each replicate PCR. The purified libraries were quantified using a Qubit 3.0 fluorometer, sized with a Bioanalyzer 2100, and then quantified again using the KAPA Library Quantification kit. A separate single-read 150-cycle Illumina NextSeq 550 flow cell was used to sequence each immunoSEQ 96-well plate. From the authors' description of their analysis: The immunoSEQ output contained only junctional sequences without quality scores, so filtering could not match that applied to full-length reads. Sequences were annotated with PyIR, a Python wrapper for IgBLAST v1.9, and V/J genes and CDR3 were assigned using IMGT germline references. Reads with weak V/J assignments (E-value above 1e-6), missing CDR3, stop codons, out-of-frame junctions, or ambiguous translated residues were removed. V3J clonotypes were defined by identical inferred V gene, J gene, and CDR3 amino acid sequence. To compute the percentage overlap between repertoires, the number of shared unique clonotypes was divided by the size of the smaller repertoire. Repertoire richness was assessed with RTK rarefaction, the Chao1 estimator, and Recon v2.1 estimates of unobserved clonotypes. OLGA was used to compute generation probabilities for all TCRbeta clonotypes that the gDNA method yielded from a handful of donors. What TCRdb holds here is the immuneACCESS table cut down to in-frame rearrangements. Part of the clones is not present; checked against another copy, under half of the missing clones reflect an unresolved V gene, and the others are unexplained. That table supplies the V and J calls and clone size; D and trimming were determined from the DNA. The sample profile shows some 200,000 clones; over 50% of them were found once. The top ten clonotypes cover over 9.5% of the sample.

Including cysteine and phenylalanine, the CDR3 has 13 amino acids. Only CDR3 DNA remains: 39 bases, in frame from the first base. V is pruned by 5 bases and J by 2 bases, leaving 4 bases of the junction without a gene match. Via the germline V gene, CDR1 is SQVTM and CDR2 ANQGSEA. Comment on this clone: Its antigen target is currently unknown. No qualities accompany the bases; no much larger clone lies one base away.

Donors were healthy HIV-negative adults with no recently reported acute infections or vaccinations. All donors were Caucasian adults living in Nashville, Tennessee, USA. CD4+ T cells were enriched by magnetic negative selection; naive cells were then positively selected on CD45RA, and the negative fraction formed the memory subset. After blood collection by leukapheresis, PBMCs were isolated using Ficoll-Histopaque density gradient centrifugation and then cryopreserved in the vapor phase of liquid nitrogen. Analytical flow cytometry was used to check the purity and quantity of each magnetically sorted T cell population. Genomic DNA was isolated from each sorted fraction and quantified by UV absorbance on a Nanodrop 2000c.

Specimen: memory CD4+ T cells sorted from blood. The cell subset or site tag for this specimen amounts to: CD45RA-negative fraction. This clonotype originated in a young man in good health. The sequence links TRBV29-1 to TRBJ1-1; 8 bases in the junction line up with TRBD1. The CDR3 in this case is CSVKDRVNTEAFF. Here is the DNA: TGCAGCGTTAAGGACAGGGTAAACACTGAAGCTTTCTTT.